This passage covers 7 T cell receptor beta chains from one sample sequenced in a study of metastatic and nonmetastatic thyroid tumors. TCRdb re-clonotyped the PCR reads through MiXCR. The sample includes 30,000 to 35,000 clones, around 17% of them seen just once. No treatment had been given to any patient before thyroid surgery. The sample taken for sequencing was blood. The receptors originated from a female donor with papillary thyroid cancer or a benign thyroid nodule (not recorded which). Some clones in this sample may be carry-over from other donors' samples.

This clone has only a few counts. This rearrangement joins TRBV27 to TRBJ2-7, with 9 bases fitting TRBD1. The germline V gene has CDR1 MNHEY and CDR2 SMNVEV (reference sequence). Germline trimming cut 4 bases from V and 0 bases from J; bases unmatched to any gene: 7. This CDR3 contains 16 residues. The CDR3, as DNA: TGTGCCAGCAGTTCCCCCGGGACAGGGACCTCCTACGAGCAGTACTTC. This translates into CASSSPGTGTSYEQYF.

In DNA form, the CDR3 reads TGTGCCAGCATCTCCCCCTGGACAGGGTCCTACGAGCAGTACTTC. Amino acid sequence: CASISPWTGSYEQYF. The rearrangement links TRBV7-9 to TRBJ2-7, with 8 bases aligning to TRBD1. Germline V CDR1 and CDR2: SEHNR, FQNEAQ (reference sequence). The CDR3 is made up of 15 amino acids. V shed 7 bases, J shed 1 base, and the junction held 9 bases outside the gene matches.

The sample holds many counts of this clone. V is TRBV11-2 and J is TRBJ2-3, with TRBD1 matching over 7 bases. CDR1 and CDR2 (germline): SGHAT, FQNNGV. Trimming took 2 bases from V and 3 from J; bases not matched to a gene: 5. The CDR3 is 15 amino acids. The DNA for the CDR3 is TGTGCCAGCAGCTTATCTGTCAGGGGGACAGATACGCAGTATTTT. Translating gives CASSLSVRGTDTQYF.

This clone was detected ten times or more. This sequence joins TRBV24-1 and TRBJ2-2; D is unresolved. Trimming left V 7 bases short and J 8 bases short, with 10 bases between. Looked up from germline, CDR1 is KGHDR and CDR2 is SFDVKD. The CDR3 is 12 amino acids. Here the CDR3 reads CATSQTRGELFF. For the CDR3, the DNA is TGTGCCACCAGCCAGACCCGGGGGGAGCTGTTTTTT.

This clone was counted many times. V gene TRBV19 combines with J gene TRBJ1-2; D remains unclear. Germline CDR1 and CDR2: LNHDA and SQIVND (reference sequence). This CDR3 is built from 14 residues. With 7 bases removed from V and 3 bases from J, the gap between germline ends came to 15 bases. The CDR3 DNA reads TGTGCCAGTATGGGAGGGAGCAGAGACTATGGCTACACCTTC. It translates to CASMGGSRDYGYTF.

The chain couples TRBV20-1 to TRBJ2-2; D may be TRBD1 (5 bases). The CDR3 spans 15 residues. Trimming removed 6 bases from V and 3 bases from J, with 17 bases in between. Germline CDR1 DFQATT, CDR2 SNEGSKA (reference sequence). The CDR3: CSAKSPIGDTGELFF. In nucleotides, the CDR3 is TGCAGTGCCAAGTCCCCCATAGGGGACACCGGGGAGCTGTTTTTT.

In the case of this clone: This clone may be a read error of a much larger clone one base away. V gene TRBV6-2 or TRBV6-3 combines with J gene TRBJ2-5, with D perhaps matching TRBD1 (6 bases). CDR1 MNHEY and CDR2 SVGEGT come from the germline V gene. This CDR3 region has 14 residues. CDR3 coding DNA: TGTGCCGGCAGTTACGCAGGGACACGGCAGACCCAGTACTTC. Translated: CAGSYAGTRQTQYF.